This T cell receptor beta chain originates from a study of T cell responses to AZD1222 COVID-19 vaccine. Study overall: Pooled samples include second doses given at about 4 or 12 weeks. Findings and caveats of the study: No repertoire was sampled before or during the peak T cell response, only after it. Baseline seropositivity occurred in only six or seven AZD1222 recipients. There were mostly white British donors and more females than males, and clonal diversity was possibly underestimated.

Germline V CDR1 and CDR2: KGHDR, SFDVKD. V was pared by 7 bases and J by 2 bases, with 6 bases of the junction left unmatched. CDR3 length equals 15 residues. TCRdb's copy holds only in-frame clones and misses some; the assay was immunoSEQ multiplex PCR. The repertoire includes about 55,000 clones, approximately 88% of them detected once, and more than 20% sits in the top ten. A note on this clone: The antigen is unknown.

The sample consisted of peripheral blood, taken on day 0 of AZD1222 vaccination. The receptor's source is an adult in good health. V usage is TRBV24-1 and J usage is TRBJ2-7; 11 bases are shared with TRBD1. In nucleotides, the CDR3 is TGTGCCACCAGCGATGGGACAGGGGGGGCCTACGAGCAGTACTTC. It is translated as CATSDGTGGAYEQYF.